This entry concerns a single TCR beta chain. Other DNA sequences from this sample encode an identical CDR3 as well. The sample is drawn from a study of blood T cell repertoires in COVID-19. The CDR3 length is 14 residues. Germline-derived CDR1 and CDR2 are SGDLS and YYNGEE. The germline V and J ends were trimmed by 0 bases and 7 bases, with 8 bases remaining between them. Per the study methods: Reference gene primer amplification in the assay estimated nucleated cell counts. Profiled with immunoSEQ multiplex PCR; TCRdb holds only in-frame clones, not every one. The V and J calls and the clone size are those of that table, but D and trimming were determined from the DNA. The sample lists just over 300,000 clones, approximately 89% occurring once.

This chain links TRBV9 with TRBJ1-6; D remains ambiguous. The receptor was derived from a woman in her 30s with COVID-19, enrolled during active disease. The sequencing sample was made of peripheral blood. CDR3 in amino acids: CASSVAGVNSPLHF. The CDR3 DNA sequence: TGTGCCAGCAGCGTAGCCGGGGTCAATTCACCCCTCCACTTT.